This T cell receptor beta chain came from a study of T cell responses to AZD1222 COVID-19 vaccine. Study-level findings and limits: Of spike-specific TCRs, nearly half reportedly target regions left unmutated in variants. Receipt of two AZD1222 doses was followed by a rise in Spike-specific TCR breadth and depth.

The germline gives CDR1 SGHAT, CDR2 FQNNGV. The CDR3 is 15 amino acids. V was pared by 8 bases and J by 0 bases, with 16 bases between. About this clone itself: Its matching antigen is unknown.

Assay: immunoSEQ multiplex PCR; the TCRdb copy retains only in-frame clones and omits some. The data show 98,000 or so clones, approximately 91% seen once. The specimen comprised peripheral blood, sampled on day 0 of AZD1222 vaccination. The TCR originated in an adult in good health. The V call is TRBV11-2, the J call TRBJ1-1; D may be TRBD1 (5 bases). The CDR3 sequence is CASPDRDGVNTEAFF. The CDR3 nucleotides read TGTGCCAGCCCTGACCGGGACGGAGTGAACACTGAAGCTTTCTTT.